This TCR beta chain derives from a study of T cell responses to AZD1222 COVID-19 vaccine. For this clone: What it recognizes is unknown.

Regarding the study as a whole: The donor cohort was predominantly white British with a female majority, and clonal diversity may have been underestimated. Among AZD1222 vaccinees, only six were seropositive at baseline.

The germline gives CDR1 SNHLY, CDR2 FYNNEI. The CDR3 totals 14 residues. V shed 6 bases and J 1 base; nucleotides not matched to a gene: 0. Clones were read by immunoSEQ multiplex PCR, and TCRdb kept only the in-frame ones, dropping some. The sample records about 160,000 clones, over 80% being singletons. The receptor was isolated from an adult in good health. V gene TRBV2 combines with J gene TRBJ2-2, with 9 bases lining up with TRBD2. The source was peripheral blood, collected on day 0 of AZD1222 vaccination. This CDR3 reads CASRLAGNTGELFF. CDR3 DNA sequence: TGTGCCAGCAGACTAGCGGGGAACACCGGGGAGCTGTTTTTT.